A single sample is the source of the 8 T cell receptor beta chains below, sequenced in a study of regulatory T cells in long-lasting Graves disease. The time point denotes: persistent/refractory GD, antithyroid drugs over 5 years with positive TRAb. Generation of the TCR library employed RNA extracted from PBMCs. Both iRepertoire HTBI primers and Arm-PCR of CDR3 regions were used to build the TCR beta libraries. Using its own MiXCR run on the multiplex PCR reads, TCRdb lists one record per CDR3 protein. Of 350,000 to 450,000 distinct CDR3 sequences in the sample, roughly 24% are singletons; the top ten hold 25% to 30%. The source was peripheral blood mononuclear cells (PBMCs), collected when the disease was refractory, from a patient treated with antithyroid drugs. Receptors originate from a woman aged 40 to 55 with Graves disease.

The V gene is TRBV5-1, the J gene TRBJ2-2; D gene uncertain. The CDR3 totals 16 residues. Trimming pared 0 bases from V and 6 bases from J, leaving 15 bases between. Per the germline V gene, CDR1 is SGHRS and CDR2 is YFSETQ. CDR3: CASSLVWAPRSGELFF. CDR3 nucleotide sequence: TGCGCCAGCAGCTTGGTCTGGGCCCCGAGATCCGGGGAGCTGTTTTTT.

This clonotype was counted ten times or more. The chain combines TRBV15 with TRBJ2-2; D is uncertain. The CDR3 extends over 13 amino acids. Trimming removed 7 bases from V and 5 bases from J, with 11 bases in between. Germline-derived CDR1 and CDR2 are LNHNV and YYDKDF (reference sequence). The CDR3 loop is CATNFGETGELFF. The CDR3 DNA follows: TGTGCCACCAACTTTGGGGAAACCGGGGAGCTGTTTTTT.

This clonotype was counted many times. This rearrangement joins TRBV28 to TRBJ1-1, with no clear D. The V gene lost 5 bases and the J gene lost 5 bases, with 12 bases spanning the gap. The germline V gene encodes CDR1 MDHEN and CDR2 SYDVKM. The CDR3 is 13 residues long. The CDR3 coding sequence is TGTGCCAGCAGTACACGGCCGTTAACTGAAGCTTTCTTT. This gives the protein CASSTRPLTEAFF.

This clonotype was counted only a few times. This chain links TRBV9 with TRBJ1-4; 9 positions match TRBD1. Trimming removed 4 bases from V and 2 bases from J; junction bases left unmatched: 6. This CDR3 has 16 residues. From germline, CDR1 is SGDLS and CDR2 YYNGEE. The CDR3 is CASSPEGQGTNEKLFF. DNA for the CDR3: TGTGCCAGCAGCCCCGAAGGACAGGGGACTAATGAAAAACTGTTTTTT. Variable domain in full (rest from reference TRBV9 and TRBJ1-4): DSGVTQTPKHLITATGQRVTLRCSPRSGDLSVYWYQQSLDQGLQFLIQYYNGEERAKGNILERFSAQQFPDLHSELNLSSLELGDSALYFCASSPEGQGTNEKLFFGSGTQLSVL.

This clonotype showed up just once. The CDR3 sequence is CSVTTQGAETQYF. CDR3 DNA: TGCAGCGTTACTACTCAGGGGGCGGAGACCCAGTACTTC. The V call is TRBV29-1, the J call TRBJ2-5, with 8 bases that match TRBD1. V lost 5 bases and J lost 5; bases outside the gene matches: 7. The length of the CDR3 is 13 residues. The germline gives CDR1 SQVTM, CDR2 ANQGSEA.

This clonotype appeared a few times. The chain recombines TRBV5-1 with TRBJ2-5, with 8 bases fitting TRBD1. V was clipped by 3 bases and J by 1 base; unmatched bases: 5. CDR1 and CDR2 from the germline V gene are SGHRS and YFSETQ. CDR3 size: 15 residues. The CDR3 nucleotides are TGCGCCAGCAGCTGGCAGGGGGCGTCCCAAGAGACCCAGTACTTC. Protein product: CASSWQGASQETQYF.

The sample holds many counts of this clonotype. This chain uses TRBV19 with TRBJ1-6, with D uncertain. This CDR3 is built from 15 residues. V lost 5 bases to trimming and J lost 0 bases, with 8 bases between them. CDR1 and CDR2 (germline): LNHDA, SQIVND (reference sequence). The CDR3 sequence is CASSPADSYNSPLHF. The CDR3 DNA reads as TGTGCCAGTAGTCCCGCGGACTCCTATAATTCACCCCTCCACTTT.

This clonotype came up many times. The chain joins TRBV10-2 to TRBJ1-5; D is uncertain. V dropped 7 bases and J dropped 1 base, with 8 bases sitting between them. CDR3 size: 13 residues. Germline V gives CDR1 WSHSY, CDR2 SAAADI. CDR3 nucleotides: TGCGCCAGCACGACTTTAAGCAATCAGCCCCAGCATTTT. Its protein is CASTTLSNQPQHF.